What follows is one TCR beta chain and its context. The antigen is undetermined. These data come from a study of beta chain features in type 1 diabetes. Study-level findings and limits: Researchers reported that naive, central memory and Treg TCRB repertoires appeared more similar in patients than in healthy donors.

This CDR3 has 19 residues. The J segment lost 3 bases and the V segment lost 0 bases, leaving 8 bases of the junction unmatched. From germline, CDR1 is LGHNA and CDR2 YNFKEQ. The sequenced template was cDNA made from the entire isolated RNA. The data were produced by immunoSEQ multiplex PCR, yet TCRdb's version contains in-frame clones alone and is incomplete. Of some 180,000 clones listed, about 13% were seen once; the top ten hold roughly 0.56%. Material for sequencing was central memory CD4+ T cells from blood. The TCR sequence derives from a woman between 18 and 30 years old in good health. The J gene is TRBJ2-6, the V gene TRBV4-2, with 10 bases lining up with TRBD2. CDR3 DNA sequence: TGTGCCAGCAGCCAAGATTTTCTAGCGGGAGTCATTGGGGCCAACGTCCTGACTTTC. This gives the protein CASSQDFLAGVIGANVLTF.